These T cell receptor beta chains were read from a single sample in a study of T cell responses to AZD1222 COVID-19 vaccine. Produced via immunoSEQ multiplex PCR; TCRdb's table is partial and in-frame only. The table has fewer than 180,000 clones, 90% to 95% seen once. The material sequenced was peripheral blood, taken on day 0 of AZD1222 vaccination. These receptors were collected from an adult in good health. Each CDR3 is given with its conserved first and last residue. The order of the fields is clone size, CDR3 length, V gene, D gene, J gene, CDR3 protein, CDR3 DNA. D genes are given only for firm matches. Clone size is shown for a subset of rows, as once, few, many or a class of expanded clone.

clone_size: few; cdr3_length: 13; v_call: TRBV7-2; d_call: .; j_call: TRBJ1-4; cdr3_aa: CASSLGVIGKLFF; cdr3_nt: TGTGCCAGCAGCTTGGGAGTAATAGGGAAACTGTTTTTT
clone_size: .; cdr3_length: 14; v_call: TRBV5-1; d_call: TRBD1; j_call: TRBJ2-4; cdr3_aa: CASSFGQGQDIQYF; cdr3_nt: TGCGCCAGCAGCTTTGGACAGGGTCAGGACATTCAGTACTTC
clone_size: .; cdr3_length: 10; v_call: TRBV20-1; d_call: .; j_call: TRBJ2-3; cdr3_aa: CSAVKGAQYF; cdr3_nt: TGCAGTGCTGTGAAAGGTGCGCAGTATTTT
clone_size: .; cdr3_length: 14; v_call: TRBV5-5; d_call: .; j_call: TRBJ2-1; cdr3_aa: CASSLIGGHNEQFF; cdr3_nt: TGTGCCAGCAGCTTGATCGGCGGGCACAATGAGCAGTTCTTC
clone_size: few; cdr3_length: 13; v_call: TRBV4-1; d_call: .; j_call: TRBJ1-1; cdr3_aa: CASSLGLNTEAFF; cdr3_nt: TGCGCCAGCAGCCTGGGGCTGAACACTGAAGCTTTCTTT
clone_size: .; cdr3_length: 14; v_call: TRBV6-4; d_call: .; j_call: TRBJ2-3; cdr3_aa: CASSDGGAADTQYF; cdr3_nt: TGTGCCAGCAGTGACGGGGGCGCGGCAGATACGCAGTATTTT
clone_size: once; cdr3_length: 13; v_call: TRBV9; d_call: .; j_call: TRBJ2-6; cdr3_aa: CASFSSGANVLTF; cdr3_nt: TGTGCCAGCTTTAGCTCTGGGGCCAACGTCCTGACTTTC
clone_size: .; cdr3_length: 13; v_call: TRBV11-2; d_call: TRBD2; j_call: TRBJ2-1; cdr3_aa: CASSLNRGDEQFF; cdr3_nt: TGTGCCAGCAGCTTAAACCGGGGGGATGAGCAGTTCTTC
clone_size: .; cdr3_length: 15; v_call: TRBV7-9; d_call: TRBD1; j_call: TRBJ2-5; cdr3_aa: CASSPGTGIGETQYF; cdr3_nt: TGTGCCAGCAGCCCCGGGACAGGGATCGGAGAGACCCAGTACTTC
clone_size: .; cdr3_length: 14; v_call: TRBV4-2; d_call: .; j_call: TRBJ1-4; cdr3_aa: CASSPHLQGEKLFF; cdr3_nt: TGTGCCAGCAGCCCCCACTTACAAGGGGAAAAACTGTTTTTT
clone_size: .; cdr3_length: 16; v_call: TRBV7-9; d_call: TRBD1; j_call: TRBJ2-1; cdr3_aa: CASSSRDRLSYNEQFF; cdr3_nt: TGTGCCAGCAGCTCTCGGGACAGGCTGTCCTACAATGAGCAGTTCTTC
clone_size: .; cdr3_length: 10; v_call: TRBV14; d_call: .; j_call: TRBJ1-2; cdr3_aa: CASSQRGYTF; cdr3_nt: TGTGCCAGCAGCCAAAGAGGCTACACCTTC
clone_size: .; cdr3_length: 16; v_call: TRBV4-3; d_call: TRBD2; j_call: TRBJ2-5; cdr3_aa: CASSQDLAGEVRTQYF; cdr3_nt: TGCGCCAGCAGCCAAGATCTGGCGGGGGAGGTGCGGACCCAGTACTTC
clone_size: few; cdr3_length: 11; v_call: TRBV12-3/TRBV12-4; d_call: .; j_call: TRBJ2-1; cdr3_aa: CASETDNEQFF; cdr3_nt: TGTGCCAGTGAGACAGACAATGAGCAGTTCTTC
clone_size: .; cdr3_length: 15; v_call: TRBV4-1; d_call: .; j_call: TRBJ2-3; cdr3_aa: CASSQVNSKGDTQYF; cdr3_nt: TGCGCCAGCAGCCAAGTTAACAGCAAGGGAGATACGCAGTATTTT
clone_size: .; cdr3_length: 15; v_call: TRBV11-3; d_call: TRBD1; j_call: TRBJ2-1; cdr3_aa: CASSHDRAHYNEQFF; cdr3_nt: TGTGCCAGCAGCCACGACAGGGCCCACTACAATGAGCAGTTCTTC
clone_size: .; cdr3_length: 21; v_call: TRBV6-2/TRBV6-3; d_call: .; j_call: TRBJ1-5; cdr3_aa: CASSYEVTLFSTRYSNQPQHF; cdr3_nt: TGTGCCAGCAGTTACGAGGTTACACTTTTTTCAACGCGCTATAGCAATCAGCCCCAGCATTTT
clone_size: .; cdr3_length: 14; v_call: TRBV15; d_call: TRBD1; j_call: TRBJ1-6; cdr3_aa: CATRPRTGHSPLHF; cdr3_nt: TGTGCCACCAGGCCACGGACAGGTCATTCACCCCTCCACTTT
clone_size: .; cdr3_length: 13; v_call: TRBV6-2/TRBV6-3; d_call: .; j_call: TRBJ1-4; cdr3_aa: CASSIDENEKLFF; cdr3_nt: TGTGCCAGCAGTATAGACGAGAATGAAAAACTGTTTTTT
clone_size: .; cdr3_length: 17; v_call: TRBV7-2; d_call: TRBD1; j_call: TRBJ1-5; cdr3_aa: CASSLGGQGVRNQPQHF; cdr3_nt: TGTGCCAGCAGCTTAGGGGGACAGGGGGTACGCAATCAGCCCCAGCATTTT
clone_size: .; cdr3_length: 15; v_call: TRBV29-1; d_call: TRBD2; j_call: TRBJ2-1; cdr3_aa: CSVEDSGGAINEQFF; cdr3_nt: TGCAGCGTTGAAGATAGCGGGGGGGCTATAAATGAGCAGTTCTTC
clone_size: .; cdr3_length: 15; v_call: TRBV10-3; d_call: .; j_call: TRBJ2-2; cdr3_aa: CAIKGGTVGTGELFF; cdr3_nt: TGTGCCATCAAAGGGGGAACAGTGGGGACCGGGGAGCTGTTTTTT
clone_size: .; cdr3_length: 23; v_call: TRBV1; d_call: .; j_call: TRBJ1-2; cdr3_aa: CTSSQDIVAGPWPEYSPNYGYTF; cdr3_nt: TGCACCAGCAGCCAAGATATAGTTGCAGGGCCTTGGCCGGAGTATAGTCCTAACTATGGCTACACCTTC
clone_size: .; cdr3_length: 16; v_call: TRBV5-4; d_call: TRBD2; j_call: TRBJ2-4; cdr3_aa: CASSLGLAGVKNIQYF; cdr3_nt: TGTGCCAGCAGCTTGGGACTAGCGGGAGTCAAAAACATTCAGTACTTC
clone_size: .; cdr3_length: 14; v_call: TRBV6-4; d_call: TRBD2; j_call: TRBJ2-1; cdr3_aa: CASSRGLAENEQFF; cdr3_nt: TGTGCCAGCAGCCGGGGACTAGCGGAAAATGAGCAGTTCTTC
clone_size: .; cdr3_length: 15; v_call: TRBV7-9; d_call: TRBD1; j_call: TRBJ1-4; cdr3_aa: CASSFGQGGVEKLFF; cdr3_nt: TGTGCCAGCAGCTTTGGACAGGGGGGTGTTGAAAAACTGTTTTTT
clone_size: .; cdr3_length: 15; v_call: TRBV5-6; d_call: TRBD1; j_call: TRBJ1-4; cdr3_aa: CASSFWDRVYEKLFF; cdr3_nt: TGTGCCAGCAGCTTTTGGGACAGGGTCTATGAAAAACTGTTTTTT
clone_size: .; cdr3_length: 13; v_call: TRBV5-6; d_call: .; j_call: TRBJ2-5; cdr3_aa: CASSLEEEETQYF; cdr3_nt: TGTGCCAGCAGCTTGGAAGAGGAAGAGACCCAGTACTTC
clone_size: .; cdr3_length: 12; v_call: TRBV7-9; d_call: .; j_call: TRBJ2-1; cdr3_aa: CASRSQGDEQFF; cdr3_nt: TGTGCCAGCAGGTCACAGGGCGATGAGCAGTTCTTC
clone_size: few; cdr3_length: 14; v_call: TRBV7-2; d_call: .; j_call: TRBJ1-1; cdr3_aa: CASSLLSGNTEAFF; cdr3_nt: TGTGCCAGCAGCTTACTATCCGGGAACACTGAAGCTTTCTTT
clone_size: .; cdr3_length: 14; v_call: TRBV18; d_call: .; j_call: TRBJ1-5; cdr3_aa: CASSPPFSNQPQHF; cdr3_nt: TGTGCCAGCTCACCACCGTTTAGCAATCAGCCCCAGCATTTT
clone_size: once; cdr3_length: 14; v_call: TRBV5-4; d_call: .; j_call: TRBJ1-1; cdr3_aa: CASSFGRLNTEAFF; cdr3_nt: TGTGCCAGCAGCTTTGGCAGATTGAACACTGAAGCTTTCTTT
clone_size: .; cdr3_length: 16; v_call: TRBV28; d_call: TRBD1; j_call: TRBJ1-2; cdr3_aa: CASSPLLQGGGYGYTF; cdr3_nt: TGTGCCAGCAGTCCACTACTACAGGGGGGCGGCTATGGCTACACCTTC
clone_size: .; cdr3_length: 20; v_call: TRBV27; d_call: TRBD1; j_call: TRBJ1-6; cdr3_aa: CASSLETGTGGVSYNSPLHF; cdr3_nt: TGTGCCAGCAGTCTGGAAACCGGGACAGGGGGAGTCTCCTATAATTCACCCCTCCACTTT
clone_size: .; cdr3_length: 14; v_call: TRBV6-6; d_call: .; j_call: TRBJ1-3; cdr3_aa: CASIAPGSGNTIYF; cdr3_nt: TGTGCCAGCATCGCCCCGGGTTCGGGAAACACCATATATTTT
clone_size: .; cdr3_length: 13; v_call: TRBV12-3/TRBV12-4; d_call: .; j_call: TRBJ1-5; cdr3_aa: CASTRQSGQPQHF; cdr3_nt: TGTGCCAGCACCCGACAGTCGGGACAGCCCCAGCATTTT
clone_size: .; cdr3_length: 12; v_call: TRBV12-3/TRBV12-4; d_call: .; j_call: TRBJ1-5; cdr3_aa: CASSLETRPQHF; cdr3_nt: TGTGCCAGCAGTTTGGAGACACGGCCCCAGCATTTT
clone_size: .; cdr3_length: 13; v_call: TRBV10-1; d_call: .; j_call: TRBJ1-2; cdr3_aa: CASSESQGAGYTF; cdr3_nt: TGCGCCAGCAGTGAGTCCCAGGGAGCTGGCTACACCTTC
clone_size: .; cdr3_length: 14; v_call: TRBV4-1; d_call: .; j_call: TRBJ1-6; cdr3_aa: CASSHVQVPSPLHF; cdr3_nt: TGCGCCAGCAGCCATGTCCAGGTTCCTTCACCCCTCCACTTT
clone_size: .; cdr3_length: 15; v_call: TRBV27; d_call: .; j_call: TRBJ2-2; cdr3_aa: CASSRRASNTGELFF; cdr3_nt: TGTGCCAGCAGTAGAAGGGCTTCCAACACCGGGGAGCTGTTTTTT
clone_size: .; cdr3_length: 15; v_call: TRBV19; d_call: TRBD2; j_call: TRBJ2-1; cdr3_aa: CASRSRGLAGSEQFF; cdr3_nt: TGTGCCAGCAGATCTAGGGGGCTAGCGGGAAGTGAGCAGTTCTTC
clone_size: .; cdr3_length: 15; v_call: TRBV19; d_call: TRBD1; j_call: TRBJ1-4; cdr3_aa: CASSMTGGSREKLFF; cdr3_nt: TGTGCCAGTAGTATGACAGGGGGAAGTAGGGAAAAACTGTTTTTT
clone_size: .; cdr3_length: 14; v_call: TRBV4-3; d_call: TRBD1; j_call: TRBJ1-2; cdr3_aa: CASSQGQGTYGYTF; cdr3_nt: TGCGCCAGCAGCCAAGGACAGGGCACCTATGGCTACACCTTC
clone_size: .; cdr3_length: 14; v_call: TRBV18; d_call: TRBD2; j_call: TRBJ2-5; cdr3_aa: CASSPLSGVETQYF; cdr3_nt: TGTGCCAGCTCACCACTTAGCGGGGTGGAGACCCAGTACTTC
clone_size: .; cdr3_length: 15; v_call: TRBV4-1; d_call: .; j_call: TRBJ1-1; cdr3_aa: CASSLHRGGNTEAFF; cdr3_nt: TGCGCCAGCAGCCTTCACCGAGGTGGTAATACTGAAGCTTTCTTT
clone_size: .; cdr3_length: 12; v_call: TRBV5-1; d_call: .; j_call: TRBJ1-4; cdr3_aa: CASSGKGQKLFF; cdr3_nt: TGCGCCAGCAGCGGAAAAGGACAAAAACTGTTTTTT
clone_size: once; cdr3_length: 14; v_call: TRBV6-5; d_call: .; j_call: TRBJ2-5; cdr3_aa: CASSYLGTQETQYF; cdr3_nt: TGTGCCAGCAGTTACCTCGGGACTCAAGAGACCCAGTACTTC
clone_size: .; cdr3_length: 16; v_call: TRBV5-1; d_call: .; j_call: TRBJ2-1; cdr3_aa: CASSHTNRRRYNEQFF; cdr3_nt: TGCGCCAGCAGCCACACTAACAGGCGCCGATACAATGAGCAGTTCTTC
clone_size: few; cdr3_length: 16; v_call: TRBV9; d_call: TRBD2; j_call: TRBJ2-3; cdr3_aa: CASSTSGTRVSDTQYF; cdr3_nt: TGTGCCAGCAGCACATCCGGGACTAGAGTATCAGATACGCAGTATTTT
clone_size: .; cdr3_length: 14; v_call: TRBV6-6; d_call: TRBD1; j_call: TRBJ1-6; cdr3_aa: CASSYGTVDSPLHF; cdr3_nt: TGTGCCAGCAGTTACGGGACAGTCGATTCACCCCTCCACTTT
clone_size: few; cdr3_length: 16; v_call: TRBV13; d_call: TRBD1; j_call: TRBJ2-3; cdr3_aa: CASSLAGTGDFDTQYF; cdr3_nt: TGTGCCAGCAGCTTGGCCGGGACAGGGGATTTCGATACGCAGTATTTT
clone_size: .; cdr3_length: 12; v_call: TRBV7-8; d_call: .; j_call: TRBJ2-1; cdr3_aa: CASSLLYNEQFF; cdr3_nt: TGTGCCAGCAGCCTCCTTTACAATGAGCAGTTCTTC
clone_size: .; cdr3_length: 15; v_call: TRBV6-6; d_call: TRBD1; j_call: TRBJ1-2; cdr3_aa: CASSYSRTGPEGYTF; cdr3_nt: TGTGCCAGCAGTTACTCCCGGACAGGCCCGGAGGGCTACACCTTC
clone_size: .; cdr3_length: 16; v_call: TRBV6-5; d_call: TRBD2; j_call: TRBJ2-1; cdr3_aa: CASSYTTSGSIYEQFF; cdr3_nt: TGTGCCAGCAGTTACACGACTAGCGGGAGTATATATGAGCAGTTCTTC
clone_size: few; cdr3_length: 12; v_call: TRBV19; d_call: .; j_call: TRBJ1-1; cdr3_aa: CASRLGGTEAFF; cdr3_nt: TGTGCCAGTCGCTTGGGGGGCACTGAAGCTTTCTTT